The entry that follows covers one T cell receptor (beta chain) sequence. Its cognate antigen has yet to be identified. One base away there is no much larger clone; base qualities are not given. This sample stems from a study of blood T cell repertoires in COVID-19 (dated by TCRdb to 2018 to 2020). In terms of the full investigation: Samples from collaborators originated in the United States, Italy and Spain and spanned both the acute and convalescent phases of COVID-19. The prospective study material was composed of cDNA or gDNA derived from T cells, B-cell-depleted T cells, or PBMCs. A de-identified subject ID, COVID-19 status, age in years and sex were almost always included in the sample metadata. Samples were obtained from the ongoing ImmuneRACE study (first 160 participants) and from over a thousand subjects provided by 6 global collaborators. The dataset comprised deeply sampled blood TCRbeta repertoires from subjects exposed to, actively infected with, or recovered from COVID-19. The repertoires were released in a freely available public database meant as a resource for research on the immune response to SARS-CoV-2. Where available, HLA class I and class II types were obtained from metadata supplied by the sample provider rather than from assay-based typing.

Results the study describes overall, beyond this receptor: How much clinical and demographic metadata was included differed by source and by participant, and the metadata was provided uncurated.

Enrolling through a virtual design, the prospective study's participants ranged in age from roughly 18 to 89 years and lived across 24 United States geographic areas. In the prospective study, cohorts were assigned on the basis of participant-reported clinical history obtained from a screening survey and a study questionnaire. ImmuneRACE Cohort 3 recovered participants were defined by two consecutive negative NP/OP PCR tests, healthcare professional clearance, or symptom resolution. In the prospective study, mobile phlebotomists collected whole blood, serum and a nasopharyngeal or oropharyngeal swab from each participant. Participants in the prospective study had the option to provide additional blood draws and questionnaires over a 2-month period. Before DNA extraction, prospective study blood samples were shipped either frozen or at room temperature. TCRbeta CDR3 regions were amplified from genomic DNA by means of the immunoSEQ Assay, a bias-controlled multiplex PCR. The published analysis was carried out like this. Within the assay, amplification of reference gene primers was used to estimate how many nucleated cells each sample contained. To quantify the absolute abundance of each unique TCRbeta CDR3 rearrangement, sequence reads were collapsed and filtered. Productive Simpson clonality was computed per sample as the square root of Simpson's diversity index over productive rearrangements. Here the immuneACCESS table is served through TCRdb, limited to in-frame sequences with V and J called. Missing clones are a known gap in these copies; in checked studies unresolved V genes cover under half, and the rest lacks a known reason. V and J calls and clone size are copied from that table; D and trimming were computed from the DNA. This sample has some 120,000 clones in its table, and under 85% of those were observed once. Clones ranked in the top ten supply 15% to 20% of the sample.

The clonotype was recovered from a man aged 25 to 40 who had recovered from COVID-19. Sequenced input: PBMCs or T cells enriched from blood (not recorded which).

The DNA reads as follows: TGTGCCAGCAGCTTAACAGGGACCGACTCCTACGAGCAGTACTTC. The encoded protein is CASSLTGTDSYEQYF. The chain links TRBV13 with TRBJ2-7, with TRBD1 as a weak D call on 6 bases. Relative to germline, V is 2 bases shorter and J is 0 bases shorter, with 11 bases between their ends. The CDR3 has 15 amino acids, counting the end cysteine and phenylalanine. Only the CDR3 region is kept as DNA, spanning 45 bases read in frame from base 1. The germline V gene (reference sequence) gives CDR1 as PRHDT and CDR2 as FYEKMQ. Full variable domain (CDR3 extended with the reference TRBV13 and TRBJ2-7 proteins): AAGVIQSPRHLIKEKRETATLKCYPIPRHDTVYWYQQGPGQDPQFLISFYEKMQSDKGSIPDRFSAQQFSDYHSELNMSSLELGDSALYFCASSLTGTDSYEQYFGPGTRLTVT.